This T cell receptor (beta chain) was sequenced in a study of cytomegalovirus exposure and HLA in healthy donors. Broader study findings: Previous analysis showed most TCR beta V segments were productive about 90% or about 30% of the time.

The primer mix had 60 Vbeta and 13 Jbeta primers. The method was immunoSEQ multiplex PCR; TCRdb's version includes in-frame clones alone and lacks a portion of them. The top ten clones hold under 15% of a sample with more than 75,000 clones, 70% to 80% of them seen once. On this clone itself: The target antigen is unknown.

Healthy donors of bone marrow made up the group. This CDR3 contains 14 residues. Trimming took 6 bases from V and 4 from J; bases not matched to a gene: 7. Germline CDR1 MNHEY, CDR2 SMNVEV (reference sequence). The TCR was taken from a middle-aged woman in good health and CMV-seropositive. Sequenced: PBMCs. The V call is TRBV27, the J call TRBJ2-7; TRBD2 matches 9 bases. CDR3 in amino acids: CASRVSGSGYEQYF. As DNA, the CDR3 is TGTGCCAGCAGGGTTAGCGGGAGCGGGTACGAGCAGTACTTC.